This TCR beta chain was recovered during a study of post-analysis software for immune sequencing data. The study, taken as a whole, reports: Patients carried roughly 5 TRBV segments more frequently than controls did, and TRBV5-6, TRBV5-1 and TRBV20-1 were among them. The study found significantly lower normalized Chao1 diversity in multiple sclerosis patients than in controls. When the samples were clustered directly with F measure, those that had been prepared in the same batch showed strong co-clustering.

Comment on this clonotype: The antigen is not known.

CDR3 length equals 15 residues. V lost 4 bases and J lost 0, with 11 bases in between. The V gene's germline CDR1 is ENHRY and CDR2 SYGVKD. Each TCR beta cDNA library carried unique molecular identifiers. Roughly 0.5 million cDNA molecules were obtained from roughly 0.93 to 9.6 million T cells. TCRdb re-called the PCR reads with MiXCR, one entry per CDR3 protein. Here the sample spans some 690,000 distinct CDR3 sequences, 25% to 30% being singletons. The sequencing input was blood. The rearrangement links TRBV10-3 to TRBJ2-3; D possibly corresponds to TRBD1 (6 bases). This clonotype originated in a girl aged 10-17 years with multiple sclerosis. CDR3 region: CAISGGQPSTDTQYF. In nucleotides, the CDR3 is TGTGCCATCAGTGGGGGGCAGCCTAGCACAGATACGCAGTATTTT.